This T cell receptor beta chain was retrieved from a study of cytomegalovirus exposure and HLA in healthy donors. Study outcomes and limitations: As a later analysis showed, several of the most significant clusters appeared to be linked to common viral pathogens.

A multiplex PCR was run with 60 Vbeta primers and 13 Jbeta primers. TCRdb's copy holds only in-frame clones and misses some; the assay was immunoSEQ multiplex PCR. The sample records under 200,000 clones, nearly 80% being singletons. Comments on this clone: Its antigen is undetermined.

This TCR derives from a woman aged 40 to 55 in good health and CMV-seronegative. Sequencing was done on a sample of PBMCs.

Written as DNA, the CDR3 is TGCGCCAGCAGCTGGGGGTCAGGGGCCGTAAATGAGCAGTTCTTC. Its protein product is CASSWGSGAVNEQFF. This chain connects TRBV5-1 to TRBJ2-1; TRBD1 is a possible D gene (6 bases). CDR1 is SGHRS and CDR2 is YFSETQ in the germline V gene. The CDR3 runs 15 residues. Trimming stripped 3 bases from V and 7 bases from J, with 17 bases between.